Each of the 4 T cell receptor beta chains below was sequenced from the same sample in a study of identical twins. TCRdb re-derived calls from the 5' RACE reads in MiXCR, one entry per CDR3 protein. The sample lists more than 1.5 million distinct CDR3 sequences; about 30% were seen once. Sequenced sample: cord blood. The receptors come from a newborn girl in good health.

The V and J genes are TRBV12-3 or TRBV12-4 and TRBJ1-2; D may be TRBD1 (5 bases). The CDR3 loop spans 13 amino acids. Trimming took 11 bases from V and 0 from J, leaving 13 bases between them. The CDR3 is CALLGGANYGYTF. CDR3 coding DNA: TGTGCCCTACTCGGGGGAGCTAACTATGGCTACACCTTC.

The V gene is TRBV10-3, the J gene TRBJ1-1; 8 bases match TRBD1. With 7 bases clipped from V and 5 bases from J, the junction kept 9 bases outside the gene matches. The CDR3 runs 14 residues. Germline values: CDR1 ENHRY, CDR2 SYGVKD. The CDR3 loop reads CAITRGQGETEAFF. In DNA form, the CDR3 reads TGTGCCATCACTCGCGGACAGGGCGAAACTGAAGCTTTCTTT.

The chain carries TRBV9 and TRBJ2-1; 10 bases map to TRBD1. The J call could be wrong; TRBJ2-7 is a better fit for the DNA end. CDR3 size: 16 residues. Germline CDR1 is SGDLS and CDR2 is YYNGEE. CDR3 loop: CASSARGQGSYNEQYF. In nucleotides, the CDR3 is TGTGCCAGCAGCGCTCGGGGACAGGGGTCCTACAATGAGCAGTACTTC.

The rearrangement joins TRBV20-1 to TRBJ2-1, with 10 bases lining up with TRBD1. V lost 4 bases, J lost 7 bases, and 13 bases stayed unmatched. There are 16 residues in the CDR3. Per the germline V gene, CDR1 is DFQATT and CDR2 is SNEGSKA (reference sequence). In DNA form, the CDR3 reads TGCAGTGCTACTCTTCCTAGGACAGGGGGAGAAAATGAGCAGTTCTTC. This encodes CSATLPRTGGENEQFF.